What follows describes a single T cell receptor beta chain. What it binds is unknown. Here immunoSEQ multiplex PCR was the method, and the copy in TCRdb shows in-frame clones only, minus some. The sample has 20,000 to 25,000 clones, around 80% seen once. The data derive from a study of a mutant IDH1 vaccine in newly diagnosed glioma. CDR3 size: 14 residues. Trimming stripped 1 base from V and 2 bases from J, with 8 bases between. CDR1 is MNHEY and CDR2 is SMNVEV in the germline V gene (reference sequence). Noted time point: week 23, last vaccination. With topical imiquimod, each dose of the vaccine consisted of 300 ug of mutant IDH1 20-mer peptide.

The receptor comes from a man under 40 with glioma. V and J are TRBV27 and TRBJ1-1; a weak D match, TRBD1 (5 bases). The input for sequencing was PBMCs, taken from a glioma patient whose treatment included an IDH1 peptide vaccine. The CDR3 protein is CASSLFGGNTEAFF. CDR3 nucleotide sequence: TGTGCCAGCAGTTTATTCGGGGGTAACACTGAAGCTTTCTTT.